This T cell receptor beta chain came from a study of cytomegalovirus exposure and HLA in healthy donors. The V gene's germline CDR1 is LNHDA and CDR2 SQIVND (reference sequence). The V and J ends lost 5 bases and 2 bases, in that order; junction bases with no gene match: 5. CDR3 length: 14 amino acids. PCR employed 60 Vbeta and 13 Jbeta primers. Assay used: immunoSEQ multiplex PCR; TCRdb lists only in-frame clones, some missing. The sample includes around 170,000 clones, over 70% of them seen just once. The rearrangement links TRBV19 to TRBJ2-7; 8 bases are a match to TRBD2. Sequenced sample: PBMCs. The TCR comes from a man aged 45-65 years in good health and CMV-seropositive. DNA for the CDR3: TGTGCCAGTAGTCCCGGACTAGCAACCTACGAGCAGTACTTC. Its protein is CASSPGLATYEQYF.